These T cell receptor beta chains were read from a single sample in a study of prognosis after radiotherapy for stage I lung cancer. Via MiXCR, TCRdb re-called the multiplex PCR reads, giving one row per CDR3 protein. The profile shows 25,000 to 35,000 distinct CDR3 sequences, approximately 30% of them singletons. This specimen consisted of PBMCs, obtained before or after stereotactic body radiation therapy (not recorded which). The source of these receptors is a donor aged 50 or older with non-small cell lung cancer. Both conserved end residues are part of each CDR3. A D gene is named only where the DNA matches it firmly. For some rows the clone size is stated as once, few or many, or as a class when expanded; others skip it.

CDR3nt | CDR3aa | d_gene | j_gene | abundance | v_gene | len
TGTGCCAGCAGTTCTAGCGGGAGCTTCTACGAGCAGTACTTC | CASSSSGSFYEQYF | TRBD2 | TRBJ2-7 | many | TRBV28 | 14
TGTGACAGCAGCCCGACTAGCGGGAGTGGGAAGTTCTTC | CDSSPTSGSGKFF | TRBD2 | TRBJ2-1 | . | TRBV11-2 | 13
TGTGCCAGCAGTTTCACTGGTAACTATGGCTACACCTTC | CASSFTGNYGYTF | . | TRBJ1-2 | many | TRBV12-3/TRBV12-4 | 13
TGTGCCAGCAGCCCGGACAGGGGCTCCTACAATGAGCAGTTCTTC | CASSPDRGSYNEQFF | TRBD1 | TRBJ2-1 | many | TRBV3-1 | 15
TGTGCCAGCAGCCCCGGTATTCATGGATCGAACTTGAGGACCCAGTACTTC | CASSPGIHGSNLRTQYF | . | TRBJ2-5 | . | TRBV5-5 | 17
TGTGCCAGTAGTCGACAGGAGAACTTTCTATCTGGGGCCAACGTCCTGACTTTC | CASSRQENFLSGANVLTF | . | TRBJ2-6 | many | TRBV19 | 18
TGTGCCAGCATAAACAGGGGGTGGGACACTGAAGCTTTCTTT | CASINRGWDTEAFF | TRBD1 | TRBJ1-1 | many | TRBV12-3/TRBV12-4 | 14
TGTGCCAGCACCAGAAGCCACAACGCGGGGGAGCAGTACTTC | CASTRSHNAGEQYF | . | TRBJ2-7 | many | TRBV2 | 14
TGTGCCAGCAGCGCCGACTCGAACACTGAAGCTTTCTTT | CASSADSNTEAFF | . | TRBJ1-1 | many | TRBV7-3 | 13
TGTGCCAGTAGTGAGGACAGGGGATCCTACGAGCAGTACTTC | CASSEDRGSYEQYF | TRBD1 | TRBJ2-7 | many | TRBV19 | 14
TGCGCCAGCAGCCCAATTGTGAACACTGAAGCTTTCTTT | CASSPIVNTEAFF | . | TRBJ1-1 | many | TRBV5-1 | 13
TGTGCCAGCAGCGTCATCGAGGGCCCACCCCTCCACTTT | CASSVIEGPPLHF | . | TRBJ1-6 | many | TRBV9 | 13
TGTGCCAGCAGTGGACCGCCCACCTATGGCTACACCTTC | CASSGPPTYGYTF | . | TRBJ1-2 | many | TRBV9 | 13
TGCGCCAGCAGCTTGGAACTAGCGGGAGGAGGAGGGACCCAGTACTTC | CASSLELAGGGGTQYF | TRBD2 | TRBJ2-5 | many | TRBV5-1 | 16
TGTGCTAGTGGTACGGGACAGGGGGCGTACTACGAGCAGTACTTC | CASGTGQGAYYEQYF | TRBD1 | TRBJ2-7 | many | TRBV12-5 | 15
TGTGCCAGCAGTAGGACAGGCTCGGGGGCCAACGTCCTGACTTTC | CASSRTGSGANVLTF | TRBD1 | TRBJ2-6 | . | TRBV6-1 | 15
TGCGCCAGCAGCTTGGCCGAGTACACTGAAGCTTTCTTT | CASSLAEYTEAFF | . | TRBJ1-1 | many | TRBV5-1 | 13
TGCGCCAGCAGTAGGCCCTCGACAGGGGGCACTGAAGCTTTCTTT | CASSRPSTGGTEAFF | TRBD1 | TRBJ1-1 | . | TRBV10-1 | 15
TGCGCCAGCAGCCCCGGGACAGGTCAGCCCCAGCATTTT | CASSPGTGQPQHF | TRBD1 | TRBJ1-5 | many | TRBV5-1 | 13
TGTGCCATGACCCGGACAGGGGAATCACCCCTCCACTTT | CAMTRTGESPLHF | TRBD1 | TRBJ1-6 | many | TRBV2 | 13
TGTGCCAGCTCCCCAACCGGGACACCGAACGAGCAGTACTTC | CASSPTGTPNEQYF | . | TRBJ2-7 | many | TRBV18 | 14
TGTGCCACCCGAGAGGCCCGGGACACAGATACGCAGTATTTT | CATREARDTDTQYF | . | TRBJ2-3 | many | TRBV27 | 14
TGTGCCATCAGGGAGGGACGAACATTATTCTACGATCAGTACTTC | CAIREGRTLFYDQYF | TRBD2 | TRBJ2-7 | . | TRBV6-1 | 15
TGCGCCAGCAGCTTGCTCGCAGGAGGGAGCACTGAAGCTTTCTTT | CASSLLAGGSTEAFF | . | TRBJ1-1 | many | TRBV5-1 | 15
TGTGCCAGCAGTCCGGACAGATCTGGAAACACCATATATTTT | CASSPDRSGNTIYF | . | TRBJ1-3 | many | TRBV27 | 14
TGTGCCAGAACCACGGCGGGAGCTGATAGGTCCTACAATGAGCAGTTCTTC | CARTTAGADRSYNEQFF | TRBD2 | TRBJ2-1 | many | TRBV2 | 17
TGTGCCAGTAGCGTCTCCCGGAAAGGCTACACCTTC | CASSVSRKGYTF | . | TRBJ1-2 | . | TRBV19 | 12
TGTGCCAGCAGCTTGGCCAGAGCGTTCTACAATGAGCAGTTCTTC | CASSLARAFYNEQFF | . | TRBJ2-1 | many | TRBV5-6 | 15
TGCGCCAGCAGCAGTAGCGGGAGCCAAGAGACCCAGTACTTC | CASSSSGSQETQYF | TRBD2 | TRBJ2-5 | many | TRBV5-1 | 14
TGTGCCAGCAGTTACCTGGGAACTAATGAAAAACTGTTTTTT | CASSYLGTNEKLFF | . | TRBJ1-4 | . | TRBV6-2/TRBV6-3 | 14
TGTGCCAGCGACCCCCGGGAGGGGTACACCGGGGAGCTGTTTTTT | CASDPREGYTGELFF | TRBD2 | TRBJ2-2 | . | TRBV6-1 | 15
TGTGCCAGCAGTTTGCCGACAGGGGCTGGTGCCATCGTCCTGACTTTC | CASSLPTGAGAIVLTF | TRBD1 | TRBJ2-6 | . | TRBV28 | 16
TGTGCCAGTAGCACCGGACTCGAGCAGTACTTC | CASSTGLEQYF | . | TRBJ2-7 | . | TRBV19 | 11
TGTGCCAGTAGTAAAACGGATGGCTACACCTTC | CASSKTDGYTF | . | TRBJ1-2 | many | TRBV19 | 11
TGTGCCAGCAGTCCCGGGACAGCGTATGGCTACACCTTC | CASSPGTAYGYTF | TRBD1 | TRBJ1-2 | medium-sized | TRBV12-3/TRBV12-4 | 13
TGCAGTGCTATGTACAATCAGCCCCAGCATTTT | CSAMYNQPQHF | . | TRBJ1-5 | many | TRBV20-1 | 11
TGTGCCAGCAGAGGGTTTCATGGCTACACCTTC | CASRGFHGYTF | . | TRBJ1-2 | many | TRBV5-8 | 11
TGTGCCTGGAGTGAAGGACTAGCGGGAGGGTACCAAGAGACCCAGTACTTC | CAWSEGLAGGYQETQYF | TRBD2 | TRBJ2-5 | many | TRBV30 | 17
TGTGCCAGCTCACCGGCAGGGACGTCAGATACGCAGTATTTT | CASSPAGTSDTQYF | . | TRBJ2-3 | many | TRBV18 | 14
TGTGCCAGCAGCAGCTCAGGGCTAGCAAGGCAGTATTTT | CASSSSGLARQYF | . | TRBJ2-3 | many | TRBV7-2 | 13
TGCGCCAGCAGCCAATGGACAGGTCCAGATACGCAGTATTTT | CASSQWTGPDTQYF | TRBD1 | TRBJ2-3 | many | TRBV4-1 | 14
TGTGCCAGCAGTTTAGTTGCTGGGGGCGAAGCTTTCTTT | CASSLVAGGEAFF | . | TRBJ1-1 | many | TRBV12-3/TRBV12-4 | 13
TGTGCCAGCAGTGTCTTGCGGGACTCCCTATTACCTAATGAAAAACTGTTTTTT | CASSVLRDSLLPNEKLFF | . | TRBJ1-4 | many | TRBV2 | 18
TGTGCCAGCAGCCAAGATCTCGGACAGGGCTTATCTGGAAACACCATATATTTT | CASSQDLGQGLSGNTIYF | TRBD1 | TRBJ1-3 | many | TRBV14 | 18
TGTGCCAGCAGCTTATCCTGCGGGAGGGCCATGGAGACCCAGTACTTC | CASSLSCGRAMETQYF | TRBD2 | TRBJ2-5 | . | TRBV7-9 | 16
TGTGCCAGTTTAGCGGGAGGGCCCTACAATGAGCAGTTCTTC | CASLAGGPYNEQFF | TRBD2 | TRBJ2-1 | many | TRBV7-9 | 14
TGTGCCAGCAATCTAGCGGGACCTTCAAGGGAGCAGTACTTC | CASNLAGPSREQYF | TRBD2 | TRBJ2-7 | . | TRBV2 | 14
TGTGCCAGCAGCAGCCGCGACAGGGGGCGCTCAGACGAGAAGTACTTC | CASSSRDRGRSDEKYF | TRBD1 | TRBJ2-7 | . | TRBV28 | 16
TGTGCCAGCAGCCACGGGGTGACCTACGAGCAGTACTTC | CASSHGVTYEQYF | . | TRBJ2-7 | many | TRBV12-3/TRBV12-4 | 13
TGCAGCGTTGAGGGTAGCGGGAGCTCGAACACCAGGGAGCTGTTTTTT | CSVEGSGSSNTRELFF | TRBD2 | TRBJ2-2 | few | TRBV29-1 | 16
TGTGTCAGCACAAGGGAACAAAACTCCTACAATGAGCAGTTCTTC | CVSTREQNSYNEQFF | . | TRBJ2-1 | . | TRBV6-1 | 15